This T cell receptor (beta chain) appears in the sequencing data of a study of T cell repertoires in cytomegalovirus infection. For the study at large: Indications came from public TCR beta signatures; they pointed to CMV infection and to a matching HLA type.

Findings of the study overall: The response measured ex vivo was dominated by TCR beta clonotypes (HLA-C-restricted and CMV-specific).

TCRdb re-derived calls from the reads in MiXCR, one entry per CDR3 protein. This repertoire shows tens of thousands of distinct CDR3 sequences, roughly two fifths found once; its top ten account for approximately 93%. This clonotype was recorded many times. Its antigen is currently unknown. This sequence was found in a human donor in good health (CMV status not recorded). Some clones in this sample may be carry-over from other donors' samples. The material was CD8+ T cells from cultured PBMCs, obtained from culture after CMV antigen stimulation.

As DNA, the CDR3 is TGTGCCAGCGGCAGACAGGGTGCAGATACGCAGTATTTT. This translates into CASGRQGADTQYF. The chain uses TRBV7-2 and TRBJ2-3; 7 bases fit TRBD1. CDR1 and CDR2 (germline): SGHTA, FQGNSA. The junction had 6 bases not matched to a gene; V was cut back by 8 bases and J by 4 bases. The CDR3 is 13 residues long.